This T cell receptor (beta chain) was captured in a study of response to subunit inactivated influenza vaccine. TCRdb re-called the RT-PCR reads through MiXCR, storing one row per CDR3 protein. Here the sample spans around 570,000 distinct CDR3 sequences, less than 10% being singletons. Worth noting for this clonotype: Antigen unknown.

Findings and limits, study-wide: Researchers suggested that each seasonal influenza vaccination recruits few new T cells.

The sequence was obtained from a man between 50 and 70 years old who received an inactivated influenza vaccine. The specimen was PBMCs from blood, collected around 25 months after vaccination.

CDR3 sequence: CASSQVKASGDSYNEQFF. Here the CDR3 DNA reads TGCGCCAGCAGCCAAGTTAAGGCTAGCGGGGATTCCTACAATGAGCAGTTCTTC. The chain combines TRBV4-3 with TRBJ2-1, with 9 bases aligning to TRBD2. Germline CDR1 LGHNA, CDR2 YSLEER. After removal of 1 base from V and 1 base from J, the junction contained 8 bases not matched to a gene. CDR3 size: 18 residues.